Following are 6 T cell receptor beta chains from one sample sequenced in a study of cytomegalovirus exposure and HLA in healthy donors. Both 60 Vbeta primers and 13 Jbeta primers went into the PCR. Data came from immunoSEQ multiplex PCR; TCRdb stores just in-frame clones and leaves some out. Among some 96,000 clones, 55% to 75% were seen once, and the ten largest hold roughly 3.2%. The sequencing input was PBMCs. The receptors here all came from a man aged 55 to 69 in good health and CMV-seronegative.

The rearrangement uses TRBV6-1 and TRBJ2-7, with 9 nucleotides matching TRBD2. This CDR3 is 16 amino acids long. Trimming cost V 3 bases and J 6 bases; bases outside gene matches: 12. CDR1 and CDR2 (germline): MNHNS, SASEGT. The CDR3: CASSDLGGRAFPEQYF. The DNA for the CDR3 is TGTGCCAGCAGTGACCTCGGCGGGAGGGCCTTCCCCGAGCAGTACTTC.

The rearrangement joins TRBV12-5 to TRBJ2-2; D is possibly TRBD2 (5 bases). Trimming shortened V by 6 bases and J by 10 bases, and 15 bases separated the two germline ends. CDR1 and CDR2 from the germline V gene are LGHNT and FRNRAP. This CDR3 comprises 13 residues. The CDR3 here is CASGPGLEEELFF. DNA of the CDR3: TGTGCTAGTGGACCCGGACTCGAAGAGGAGCTGTTTTTT.

V and J are TRBV5-5 and TRBJ2-7, with 7 bases matching TRBD1. Germline V CDR1 and CDR2: SGHKS, YYEKEE (reference sequence). The V gene end was trimmed by 4 bases and the J gene end by 2 bases; junction bases not matched to a gene: 3. This CDR3 comprises 13 residues. This CDR3 reads CASSRDRAYEQYF. In DNA form, the CDR3 reads TGTGCCAGCAGCAGGGACAGAGCCTACGAGCAGTACTTC.

V and J are TRBV6-5 and TRBJ1-5; TRBD1 matches at 8 bases. The V gene's germline CDR1 is MNHEY and CDR2 SVGAGI. This CDR3 has 13 amino acids. J gave up 6 bases and V 6 bases, and 4 bases lay outside the gene matches. This CDR3 reads CASRTGGGQPQHF. The CDR3 nucleotides read TGTGCCAGCAGAACAGGGGGAGGTCAGCCCCAGCATTTT.

A few counts support this clone. The gene calls are TRBV9 and TRBJ1-1, with a tentative D call TRBD1 (5 bases). The CDR3 has 14 amino acids. Germline V gene data show CDR1 as SGDLS and CDR2 as YYNGEE. V was shortened by 0 bases and J by 5 bases, with 11 bases between the two germline ends. Here the CDR3 DNA reads TGTGCCAGCAGCGTAGGCCGGGGGGGGACTGAAGCTTTCTTT. This translates into CASSVGRGGTEAFF. Based on the CDR3 plus reference TRBV9 and TRBJ1-1, the full variable domain is DSGVTQTPKHLITATGQRVTLRCSPRSGDLSVYWYQQSLDQGLQFLIQYYNGEERAKGNILERFSAQQFPDLHSELNLSSLELGDSALYFCASSVGRGGTEAFFGQGTRLTVV.

The chain's CDR3 is CAIRGAGSNTGELFF. The CDR3, as DNA: TGTGCCATCAGAGGAGCGGGATCGAACACCGGGGAGCTGTTTTTT. The J gene is TRBJ2-2, the V gene TRBV10-3, with 7 bases identical to TRBD2. The V gene's germline CDR1 is ENHRY and CDR2 SYGVKD. J gave up 0 bases and V 6 bases, and 4 bases lay outside the gene matches. CDR3 length equals 15 residues.